The clone carrying this TCR beta chain has more than one count but fewer than ten. Trimming removed 0 bases at V and 6 bases at J, with 11 bases between. Germline V gene data show CDR1 as SEHNR and CDR2 as FQNEAQ (reference sequence). The CDR3 spans 15 residues. This entry belongs to a study of radiation and T cells in renal cell carcinoma. Documented time point: blood 4 weeks post-SBRT, at nephrectomy. The treatment here: 15 Gy SBRT to primary tumor, nephrectomy 4 weeks later. Only in-frame clones appear in the TCRdb table, and some are missing; sequencing was by immunoSEQ multiplex PCR. The sample gives just under 150,000 clones, less than 90% of which show up once; less than 20% is in the top ten.

The chain carries TRBV7-9 and TRBJ2-2; TRBD1 is a possible D gene (5 bases). The sample was blood, taken from a patient whose treatment included radiotherapy and nephrectomy. The clonotype originates from a woman aged 45-59 years with renal cell carcinoma. As DNA, the CDR3 is TGTGCCAGCAGCTTAGCGCGCAGGGTCGCCGGGGAGCTGTTTTTT. The encoded protein is CASSLARRVAGELFF.